What follows is one T cell receptor (beta chain) and its context. TCRdb re-called the 5' RACE reads; one entry per CDR3 protein, DNA not given. The sample data list roughly 200,000 distinct CDR3 sequences. This CDR3 comprises 13 residues. The germline CDR1 and CDR2 sequences are MNHEY and SVGAGI. The data were obtained in a study of monozygotic twins with inflammatory bowel disease. This TCR was recovered from a human donor with ulcerative colitis or Crohn's disease, or a healthy co-twin of an affected twin (not recorded which). The sample taken for sequencing was blood. The chain recombines TRBV6-5 with TRBJ1-1. The CDR3 loop reads CASSLAGLHEAFF.